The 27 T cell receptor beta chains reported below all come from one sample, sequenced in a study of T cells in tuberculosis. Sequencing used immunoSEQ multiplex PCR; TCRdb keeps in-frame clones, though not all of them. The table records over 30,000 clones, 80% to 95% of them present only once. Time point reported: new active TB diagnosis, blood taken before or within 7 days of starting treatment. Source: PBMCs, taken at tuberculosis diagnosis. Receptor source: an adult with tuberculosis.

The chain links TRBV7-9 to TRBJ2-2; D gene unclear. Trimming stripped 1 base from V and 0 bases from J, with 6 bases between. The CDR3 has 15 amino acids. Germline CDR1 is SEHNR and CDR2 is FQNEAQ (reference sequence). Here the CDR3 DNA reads TGTGCCAGCAGCTTAGTCGGTCCGAACACCGGGGAGCTGTTTTTT. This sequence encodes CASSLVGPNTGELFF.

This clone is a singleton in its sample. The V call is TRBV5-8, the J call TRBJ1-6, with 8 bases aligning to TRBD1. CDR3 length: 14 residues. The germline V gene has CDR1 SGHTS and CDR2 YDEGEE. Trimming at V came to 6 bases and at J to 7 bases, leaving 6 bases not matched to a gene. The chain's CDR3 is CASTPRQGNSPLHF. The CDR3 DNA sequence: TGTGCCAGCACCCCCCGACAGGGGAATTCACCCCTCCACTTT.

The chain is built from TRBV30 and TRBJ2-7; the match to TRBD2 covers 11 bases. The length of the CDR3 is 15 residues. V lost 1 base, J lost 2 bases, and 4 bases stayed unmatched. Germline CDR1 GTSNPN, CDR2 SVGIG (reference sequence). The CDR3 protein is CAWSEGTSGPYEQYF. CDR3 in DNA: TGTGCCTGGAGTGAAGGGACTAGCGGTCCCTACGAGCAGTACTTC.

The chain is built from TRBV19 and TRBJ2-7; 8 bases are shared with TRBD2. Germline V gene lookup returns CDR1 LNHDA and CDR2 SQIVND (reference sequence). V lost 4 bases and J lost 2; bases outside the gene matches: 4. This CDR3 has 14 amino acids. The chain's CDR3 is CASSNGGGTYEQYF. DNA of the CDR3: TGTGCCAGTAGTAACGGCGGGGGGACCTACGAGCAGTACTTC.

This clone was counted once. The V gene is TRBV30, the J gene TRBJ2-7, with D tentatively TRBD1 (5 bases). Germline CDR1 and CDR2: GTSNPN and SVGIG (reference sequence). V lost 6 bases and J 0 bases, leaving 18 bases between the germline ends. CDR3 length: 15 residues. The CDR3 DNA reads TGTGCCTGTGATAGGACCCACAGGAACTCCTACGAGCAGTACTTC. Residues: CACDRTHRNSYEQYF.

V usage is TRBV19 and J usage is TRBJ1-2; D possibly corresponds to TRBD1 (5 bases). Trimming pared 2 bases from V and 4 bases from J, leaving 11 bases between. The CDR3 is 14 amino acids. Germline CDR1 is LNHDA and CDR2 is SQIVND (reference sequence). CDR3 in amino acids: CASSISEGTYGYTF. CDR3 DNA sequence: TGTGCCAGTAGTATATCGGAGGGGACCTATGGCTACACCTTC.

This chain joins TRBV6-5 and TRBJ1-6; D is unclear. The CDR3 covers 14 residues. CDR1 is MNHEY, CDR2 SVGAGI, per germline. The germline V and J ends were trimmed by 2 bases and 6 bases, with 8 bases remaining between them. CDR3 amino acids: CASSYRASNSPLHF. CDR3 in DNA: TGTGCCAGCAGTTACCGCGCAAGTAATTCACCCCTCCACTTT.

Here the CDR3 reads CASSEGPGGNTIYF. CDR3 coding DNA: TGTGCCAGCAGTGAGGGCCCGGGAGGAAACACCATATATTTT. V usage is TRBV6-1 and J usage is TRBJ1-3; D call uncertain. Per the germline V gene, CDR1 is MNHNS and CDR2 is SASEGT. V was cut by 3 bases and J by 4 bases, with 10 bases left in between. This CDR3 has 14 amino acids.

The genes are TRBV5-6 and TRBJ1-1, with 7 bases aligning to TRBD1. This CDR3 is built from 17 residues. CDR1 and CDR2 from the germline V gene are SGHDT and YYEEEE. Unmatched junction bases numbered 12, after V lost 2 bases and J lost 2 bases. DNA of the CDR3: TGTGCCAGCAGCTTCGGGGGACAGATAATTTCAAACACTGAAGCTTTCTTT. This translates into CASSFGGQIISNTEAFF.

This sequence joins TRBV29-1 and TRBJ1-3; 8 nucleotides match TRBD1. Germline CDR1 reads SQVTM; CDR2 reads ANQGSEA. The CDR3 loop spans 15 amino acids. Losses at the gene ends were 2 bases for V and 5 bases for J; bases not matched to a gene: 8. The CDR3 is CSVELIGTGRNTIYF. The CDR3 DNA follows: TGCAGCGTTGAATTAATAGGGACAGGAAGAAACACCATATATTTT.

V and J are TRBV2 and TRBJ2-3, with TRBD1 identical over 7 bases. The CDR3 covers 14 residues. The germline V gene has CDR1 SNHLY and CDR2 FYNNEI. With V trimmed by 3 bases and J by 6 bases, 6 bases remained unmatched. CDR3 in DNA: TGTGCCAGCAGTGATGATAGGGGGCCCGATACGCAGTATTTT. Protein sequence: CASSDDRGPDTQYF.

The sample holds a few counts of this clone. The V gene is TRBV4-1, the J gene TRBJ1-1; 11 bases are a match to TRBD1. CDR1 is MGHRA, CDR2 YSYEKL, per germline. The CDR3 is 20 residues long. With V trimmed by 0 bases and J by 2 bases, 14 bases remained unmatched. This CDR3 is CASSQDWSVWTGGFNTEAFF. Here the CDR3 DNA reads TGCGCCAGCAGCCAAGATTGGTCGGTCTGGACAGGGGGCTTTAACACTGAAGCTTTCTTT.

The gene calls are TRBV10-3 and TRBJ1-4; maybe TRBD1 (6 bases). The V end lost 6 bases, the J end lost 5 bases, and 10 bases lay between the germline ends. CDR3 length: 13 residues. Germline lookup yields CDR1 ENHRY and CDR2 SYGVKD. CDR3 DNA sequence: TGTGCCATCAGCGAAGGGGGAAATGAAAAACTGTTTTTT. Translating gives CAISEGGNEKLFF.

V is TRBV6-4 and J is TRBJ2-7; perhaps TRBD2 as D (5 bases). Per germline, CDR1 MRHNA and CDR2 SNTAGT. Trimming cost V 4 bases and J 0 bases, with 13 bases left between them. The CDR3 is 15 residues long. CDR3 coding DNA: TGTGCCAGCAGTGTCCGGGCAGAGGGCTCCTACGAGCAGTACTTC. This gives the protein CASSVRAEGSYEQYF.

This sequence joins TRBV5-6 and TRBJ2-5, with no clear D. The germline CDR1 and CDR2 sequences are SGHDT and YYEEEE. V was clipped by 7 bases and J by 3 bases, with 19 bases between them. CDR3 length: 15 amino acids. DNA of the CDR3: TGTGCCAGCCGCCTACGCGACTTACCAAAAGAGACCCAGTACTTC. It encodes CASRLRDLPKETQYF.

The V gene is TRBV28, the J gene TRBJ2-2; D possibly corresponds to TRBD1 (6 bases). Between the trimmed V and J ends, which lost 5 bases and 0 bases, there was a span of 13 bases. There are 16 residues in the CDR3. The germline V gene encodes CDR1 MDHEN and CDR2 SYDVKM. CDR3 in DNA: TGTGCCAGCAGTCGCCTAGGGGGTCCGAACACCGGGGAGCTGTTTTTT. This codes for CASSRLGGPNTGELFF.

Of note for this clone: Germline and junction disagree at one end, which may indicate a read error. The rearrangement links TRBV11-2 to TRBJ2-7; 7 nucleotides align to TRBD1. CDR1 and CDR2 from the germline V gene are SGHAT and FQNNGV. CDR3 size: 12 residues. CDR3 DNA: TGTGCCAGCAGCCCCCCGGACAGGCTCAAGATTTTC. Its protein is CASSPPDRLKIF. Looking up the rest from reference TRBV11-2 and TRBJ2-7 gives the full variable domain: EAGVAQSPRYKIIEKRQSVAFWCNPISGHATLYWYQQILGQGPKLLIQFQNNGVVDDSQLPKDRFSAERLKGVDSTLKIQPAKLEDSAVYLCASSPPDRLKIFGPGTRLTVT.

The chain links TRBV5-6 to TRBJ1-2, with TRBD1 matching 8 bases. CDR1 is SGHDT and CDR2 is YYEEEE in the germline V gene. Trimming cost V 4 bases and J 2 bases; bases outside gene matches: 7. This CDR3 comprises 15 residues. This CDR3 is CASSPGQGLNYGYTF. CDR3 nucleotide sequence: TGTGCCAGCAGCCCTGGACAGGGATTAAACTATGGCTACACCTTC.

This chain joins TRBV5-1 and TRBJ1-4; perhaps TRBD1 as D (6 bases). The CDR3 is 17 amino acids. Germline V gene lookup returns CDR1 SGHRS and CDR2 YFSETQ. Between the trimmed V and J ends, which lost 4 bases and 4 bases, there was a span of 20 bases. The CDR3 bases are TGCGCCAGCAGCAGGTCCCCCGGGGGAGGGGGTAATGAAAAACTGTTTTTT. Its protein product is CASSRSPGGGGNEKLFF.

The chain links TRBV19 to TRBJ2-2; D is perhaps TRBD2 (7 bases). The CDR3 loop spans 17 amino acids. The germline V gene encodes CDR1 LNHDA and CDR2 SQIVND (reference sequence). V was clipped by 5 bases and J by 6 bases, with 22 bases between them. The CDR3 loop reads CASSHGRGDTGAGELFF. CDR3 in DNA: TGTGCCAGTAGTCACGGTCGGGGGGACACCGGGGCCGGGGAGCTGTTTTTT.

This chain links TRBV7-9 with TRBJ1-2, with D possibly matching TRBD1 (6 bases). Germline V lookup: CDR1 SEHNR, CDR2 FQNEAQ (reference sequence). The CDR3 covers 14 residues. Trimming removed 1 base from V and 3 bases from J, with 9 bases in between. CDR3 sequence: CASSLETGYYGYTF. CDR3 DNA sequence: TGTGCCAGCAGCTTAGAGACAGGTTACTATGGCTACACCTTC.

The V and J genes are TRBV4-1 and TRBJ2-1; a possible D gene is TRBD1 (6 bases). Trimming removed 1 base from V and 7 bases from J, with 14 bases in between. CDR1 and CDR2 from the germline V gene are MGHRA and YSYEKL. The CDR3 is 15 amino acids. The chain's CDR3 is CASSQVGRGQNEQFF. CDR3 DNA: TGCGCCAGCAGCCAAGTGGGTAGGGGACAAAATGAGCAGTTCTTC.

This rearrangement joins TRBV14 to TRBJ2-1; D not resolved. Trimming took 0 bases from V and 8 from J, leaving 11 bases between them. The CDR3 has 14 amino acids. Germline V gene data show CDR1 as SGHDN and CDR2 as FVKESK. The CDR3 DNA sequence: TGTGCCAGCAGCCAAGACAGGTACCCCCATGAGCAGTTCTTC. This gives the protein CASSQDRYPHEQFF.

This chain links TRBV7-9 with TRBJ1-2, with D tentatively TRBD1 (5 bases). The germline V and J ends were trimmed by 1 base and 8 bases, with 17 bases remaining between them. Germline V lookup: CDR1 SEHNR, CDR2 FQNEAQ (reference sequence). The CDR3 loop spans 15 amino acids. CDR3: CASSLGSGTTRGYTF. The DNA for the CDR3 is TGTGCCAGCAGCTTAGGTTCCGGGACTACGAGGGGCTACACCTTC.

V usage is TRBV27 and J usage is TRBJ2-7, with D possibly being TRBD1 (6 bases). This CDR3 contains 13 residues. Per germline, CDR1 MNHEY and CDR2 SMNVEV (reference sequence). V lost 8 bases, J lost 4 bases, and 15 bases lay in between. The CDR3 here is CASGGSGRYEQYF. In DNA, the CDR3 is TGTGCCAGCGGGGGCTCAGGGAGATACGAGCAGTACTTC.

CDR3 in amino acids: CASRGRRDNSPLHF. The CDR3, as DNA: TGTGCCAGCAGGGGTAGACGGGATAATTCACCCCTCCACTTT. This sequence joins TRBV6-5 and TRBJ1-6; D remains unclear. Germline CDR1 MNHEY, CDR2 SVGAGI. Trimming stripped 6 bases from V and 5 bases from J, with 11 bases between. CDR3 length: 14 amino acids.

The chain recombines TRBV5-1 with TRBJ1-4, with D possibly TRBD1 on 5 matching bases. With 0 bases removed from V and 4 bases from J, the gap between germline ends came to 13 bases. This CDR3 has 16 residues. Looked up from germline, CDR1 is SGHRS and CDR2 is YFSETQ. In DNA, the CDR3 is TGCGCCAGCAGCTTGGGGGGATCGACAGTTAATGAAAAACTGTTTTTT. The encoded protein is CASSLGGSTVNEKLFF.